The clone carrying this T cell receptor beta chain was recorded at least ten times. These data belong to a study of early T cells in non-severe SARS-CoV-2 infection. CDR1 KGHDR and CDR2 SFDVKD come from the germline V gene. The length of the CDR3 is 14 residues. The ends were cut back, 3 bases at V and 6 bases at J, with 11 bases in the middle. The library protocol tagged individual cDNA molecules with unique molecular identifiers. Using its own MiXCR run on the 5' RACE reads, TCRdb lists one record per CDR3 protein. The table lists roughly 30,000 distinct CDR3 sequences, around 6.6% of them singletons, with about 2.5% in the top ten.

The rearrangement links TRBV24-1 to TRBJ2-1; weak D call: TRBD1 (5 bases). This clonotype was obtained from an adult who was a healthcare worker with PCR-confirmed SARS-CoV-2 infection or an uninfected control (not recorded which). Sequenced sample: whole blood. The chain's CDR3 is CATSDPSRGNEQFF. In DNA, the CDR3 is TGTGCCACCAGTGATCCTTCAAGGGGCAATGAGCAGTTCTTC.